Listed here are 8 T cell receptor beta chains from one sample, sequenced in a study of cytomegalovirus exposure and HLA in healthy donors. PCR involved 60 Vbeta and 13 Jbeta primers. The table came from immunoSEQ multiplex PCR; TCRdb's copy has only in-frame clones and leaves some out. The sample has 75,000 to 100,000 clones; roughly 80% are singletons. Sequenced sample: PBMCs. The receptors originated from a man between 35 and 55 years old in good health and CMV-seronegative.

The V call is TRBV7-2, the J call TRBJ1-6; 10 bases are a match to TRBD1. The CDR3 spans 16 residues. The V gene end was trimmed by 1 base and the J gene end by 10 bases; junction bases not matched to a gene: 7. The V gene's germline CDR1 is SGHTA and CDR2 FQGNSA. CDR3 sequence (DNA): TGTGCCAGCAGCTTAGTCGGGACAGGGGCGAGGTCACCCCTCCACTTT. This encodes CASSLVGTGARSPLHF.

This sequence joins TRBV19 and TRBJ2-2; the match to TRBD2 covers 7 bases. The length of the CDR3 is 14 residues. V gave up 5 bases and J gave up 4 bases; unmatched junction bases: 4. CDR1 and CDR2 (germline): LNHDA, SQIVND (reference sequence). DNA for the CDR3: TGTGCCAGTAGTCACCCGGGGGGCACCGGGGAGCTGTTTTTT. Its protein is CASSHPGGTGELFF.

This clone was seen more than once but under ten times. V is TRBV14 and J is TRBJ2-5, with D maybe TRBD2 (6 bases). The CDR3 totals 16 residues. Trimming removed 3 bases from V and 6 bases from J, with 20 bases in between. CDR1 is SGHDN, CDR2 FVKESK, per germline. This chain's CDR3 is CASSHGGVRKRKTQYF. CDR3 nucleotide sequence: TGTGCCAGCAGCCACGGAGGGGTGCGCAAAAGGAAGACCCAGTACTTC.

The sample holds one count of this clone. The chain carries TRBV2 and TRBJ2-7; D may be TRBD2 (6 bases). The CDR3 loop spans 14 amino acids. The V gene lost 6 bases and the J gene lost 3 bases, with 15 bases spanning the gap. Germline CDR1 and CDR2: SNHLY and FYNNEI. The CDR3 here is CASSTRGSGYEQYF. For the CDR3, the DNA is TGTGCCAGCAGCACTCGGGGGAGCGGCTACGAGCAGTACTTC.

This rearrangement joins TRBV11-1 to TRBJ1-2; 9 bases map to TRBD1. Looked up from germline, CDR1 is SGHAT and CDR2 is FQDESV (reference sequence). V lost 5 bases, J lost 7 bases, and 8 bases stayed unmatched. This CDR3 is built from 14 residues. In nucleotides, the CDR3 is TGTGCCAGCAGCCCCAAACAGGGGGCGAGTGGCTACACCTTC. It specifies CASSPKQGASGYTF.

The chain employs TRBV20-1 and TRBJ2-5, with a possible D match to TRBD2 (6 bases). In germline, CDR1 is DFQATT, CDR2 SNEGSKA (reference sequence). V lost 7 bases, J lost 5 bases, and 11 bases lay in between. The CDR3 extends over 11 amino acids. CDR3 DNA sequence: TGCAGTGTCTTAGGAGGGGAGACCCAGTACTTC. Translation: CSVLGGETQYF.

The J gene is TRBJ2-7, the V gene TRBV7-9, with D perhaps TRBD2 (7 bases). This CDR3 comprises 14 residues. V was shortened by 4 bases and J by 6 bases, with 16 bases between the two germline ends. In germline, CDR1 is SEHNR, CDR2 FQNEAQ (reference sequence). CDR3 coding DNA: TGTGCCAGCAGCTCGGACTCGCGGGGGCTCGAGCAGTACTTC. Its translation: CASSSDSRGLEQYF.

The chain uses TRBV7-2 and TRBJ1-2; D gene ambiguous. Germline CDR1 is SGHTA and CDR2 is FQGNSA. CDR3 length: 15 amino acids. V dropped 1 base and J dropped 2 bases, with 11 bases sitting between them. The CDR3 coding sequence is TGTGCCAGCAGCTTAGGCCAGGCCTGGAACTATGGCTACACCTTC. Its protein product is CASSLGQAWNYGYTF.